A single sample is the source of the 5 T cell receptor beta chains below, sequenced in a study of blood T cell repertoires in COVID-19. The protocol was immunoSEQ multiplex PCR, while the TCRdb copy is restricted to in-frame clones and leaves out a portion. The sample holds roughly 180,000 clones, 88% seen once. Source material: peripheral blood. The receptors were gathered from an older man with active or convalescent COVID-19.

This CDR3 reads CASSQLAGAGEQFF. Here the CDR3 DNA reads TGTGCCAGCAGCCAGTTAGCGGGAGCGGGTGAGCAGTTCTTC. V is TRBV3-1 (or the pseudogene TRBV3-2) and J is TRBJ2-1; TRBD2 agrees at 9 bases. The CDR3 runs 14 residues. V lost 3 bases to trimming and J lost 9 bases; unmatched junction nucleotides: 6. The V gene's germline CDR1 is LGHDT and CDR2 YNNKEL (reference sequence).

This clone was found once. The chain couples TRBV5-1 to TRBJ1-4, with 9 nucleotides matching TRBD1. This CDR3 comprises 15 residues. Germline V CDR1 and CDR2: SGHRS, YFSETQ. After removal of 4 bases from V and 3 bases from J, the junction contained 4 bases not matched to a gene. This CDR3 reads CASSPGQGSNEKLFF. The CDR3 DNA is TGCGCCAGCAGCCCGGGACAGGGTTCTAATGAAAAACTGTTTTTT.

This sequence joins TRBV19 and TRBJ2-7; TRBD1 aligns across 7 bases. CDR3 length: 14 amino acids. Germline V gene data show CDR1 as LNHDA and CDR2 as SQIVND (reference sequence). V dropped 6 bases and J dropped 0; count of bases not matched to a gene: 5. For the CDR3, the DNA is TGTGCCAGTAGGGGCAGGGGGACCTCCTACGAGCAGTACTTC. Protein sequence: CASRGRGTSYEQYF.

This CDR3 reads CASSDRVDQPQHF. The CDR3 DNA reads as TGTGCCAGCAGTGACAGGGTTGATCAGCCCCAGCATTTT. The chain couples TRBV25-1 to TRBJ1-5; D may be TRBD1 (5 bases). This CDR3 is 13 amino acids long. Trimming shortened V by 3 bases and J by 5 bases, and 8 bases separated the two germline ends. Germline CDR1 MGHDK, CDR2 SYGVNS. Variable domain in full (rest from reference TRBV25-1 and TRBJ1-5): EADIYQTPRYLVIGTGKKITLECSQTMGHDKMYWYQQDPGMELHLIHYSYGVNSTEKGDLSSESTVSRIRTEHFPLTLESARPSHTSQYLCASSDRVDQPQHFGDGTRLSIL.

This chain connects TRBV6-2 or TRBV6-3 to TRBJ2-1, with 10 bases that match TRBD2. The CDR3 spans 17 residues. The J segment lost 7 bases and the V segment lost 1 base, leaving 10 bases of the junction unmatched. CDR1 and CDR2 (germline): MNHEY, SVGEGT. This CDR3 reads CASSYYGAGGGLNEQFF. CDR3 in DNA: TGTGCCAGCAGTTACTATGGAGCGGGAGGGGGTCTAAATGAGCAGTTCTTC.